This record covers a single T cell receptor (beta chain). The antigen remains undetermined. Following 10 days of culture, CD4+ T cells were isolated. PCR showed that the person got SARS-CoV-2 infection at some point between March and December 2020. There are 12 residues in the CDR3. Trimming took 6 bases from V and 4 from J, leaving 9 bases between them. Germline V gene sequence: CDR1 MNHEY, CDR2 SVGAGI. This sample was taken from a study of vaccination effects on CD4 cells after COVID-19. About the study: Two convalescent pre-vaccine samples were taken 142 and 148 days post-diagnosis. Every well got around 2 million PBMC, which were grown with around 9.2 IU/ml IL-2 and around 10 ug/ml peptides.

General study results and limits: Few convalescent patients and no early post-infection timepoints were included in the study.

TCRdb's copy holds only in-frame clones and misses some; the assay was immunoSEQ multiplex PCR. The sample lists under 50,000 clones; 75% to 80% were seen once. Sequencing used CD4+ T cells from PBMCs cultured without peptide, obtained before COVID-19 vaccination. This TCR came from a human donor who had a prior SARS-CoV-2 infection. The J gene is TRBJ1-1, the V gene TRBV6-5; the D is unclear. The CDR3 sequence: CASRGLGTEAFF. The CDR3, as DNA: TGTGCCAGCAGAGGGCTTGGCACTGAAGCTTTCTTT.